This T cell receptor (beta chain) originates from a study of CD8 T cells in ankylosing spondylitis. Findings and caveats of the study: According to the report, clones linked to the disease were significantly enriched in matched synovial fluid samples taken from ankylosing spondylitis patients. Within peripheral blood, clones linked to disease were CD8+ and relatively rare. In synovial fluid and blood from reactive arthritis, some motif variants were previously reported. Typical of ankylosing spondylitis blood, it appeared, was a TCR beta motif of fewer than 10 highly homologous variants.

This clonotype was picked up many times. Its antigen is undetermined. Germline V CDR1 and CDR2: MNHNS, SASEGT. The CDR3 length is 16 residues. V was pared by 5 bases and J by 0 bases, with 17 bases between. Quantitative 5'-RACE with molecular barcodes generated TCR beta libraries. TCRdb ran MiXCR on the 5' RACE reads and lists one entry per CDR3 protein. The table records more than 500,000 distinct CDR3 sequences, approximately 5.3% of them present only once. The clonotype comes from a male donor with ankylosing spondylitis. The sequencing sample was made of blood, either unsorted or a sorted T cell fraction (not recorded which). The rearrangement links TRBV6-1 to TRBJ2-7; TRBD1 might be the D (6 bases). CDR3 sequence (DNA): TGTGCCAGCAGTCGGGATGTCAGGGGCAGCTCCTACGAGCAGTACTTC. As protein: CASSRDVRGSSYEQYF.